This T cell receptor beta chain was obtained from a study of T cell responses to AZD1222 COVID-19 vaccine. The CDR3 is made up of 13 amino acids. Germline V gene data show CDR1 as SGHTA and CDR2 as FQGNSA. V was pared by 4 bases and J by 4 bases, with 4 bases of the junction left unmatched. Sequencing was performed with immunoSEQ multiplex PCR; in TCRdb, only in-frame clones are kept and a portion is missing. This table has roughly 170,000 clones, just over 90% appearing once. There are a few counts of this clone. This sequence was found in an adult in good health. The rearrangement links TRBV7-2 to TRBJ2-7; 7 nucleotides line up with TRBD2. The sample in question was peripheral blood, obtained on day 0 of AZD1222 vaccination. The CDR3 is CASSSNSGYEQYF. The DNA of the CDR3 is TGTGCCAGCAGCTCCAATAGCGGGTACGAGCAGTACTTC.